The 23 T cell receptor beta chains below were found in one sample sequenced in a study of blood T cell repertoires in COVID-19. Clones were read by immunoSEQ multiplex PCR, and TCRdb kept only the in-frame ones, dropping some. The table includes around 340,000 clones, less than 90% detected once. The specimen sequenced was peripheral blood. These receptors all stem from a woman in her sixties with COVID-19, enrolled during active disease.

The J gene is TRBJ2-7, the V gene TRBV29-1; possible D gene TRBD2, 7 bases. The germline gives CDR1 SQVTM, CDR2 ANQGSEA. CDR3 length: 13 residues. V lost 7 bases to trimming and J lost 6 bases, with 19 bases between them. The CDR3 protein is CSGGRGTTPEQYF. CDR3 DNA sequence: TGCAGCGGGGGGAGGGGGACGACCCCCGAGCAGTACTTC.

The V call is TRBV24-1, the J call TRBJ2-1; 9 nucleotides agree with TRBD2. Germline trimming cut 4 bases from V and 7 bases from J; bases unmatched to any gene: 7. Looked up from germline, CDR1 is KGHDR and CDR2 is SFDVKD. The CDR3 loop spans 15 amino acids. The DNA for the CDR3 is TGTGCCACCAGTGAAGAGGCTAGCGGGGTAAATGAGCAGTTCTTC. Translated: CATSEEASGVNEQFF.

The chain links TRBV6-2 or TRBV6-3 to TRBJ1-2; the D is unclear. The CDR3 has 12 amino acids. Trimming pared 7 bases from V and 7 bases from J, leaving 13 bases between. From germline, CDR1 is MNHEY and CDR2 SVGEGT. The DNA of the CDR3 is TGTGCCAGCACCCCCGAGGTCGGTGGCTACACCTTC. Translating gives CASTPEVGGYTF.

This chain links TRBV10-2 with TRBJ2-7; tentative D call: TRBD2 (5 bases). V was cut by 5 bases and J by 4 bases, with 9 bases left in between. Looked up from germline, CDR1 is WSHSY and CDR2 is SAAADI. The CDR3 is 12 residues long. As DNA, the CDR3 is TGCGCCAGCAGTTCAAGCGGATACGAGCAGTACTTC. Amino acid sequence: CASSSSGYEQYF.

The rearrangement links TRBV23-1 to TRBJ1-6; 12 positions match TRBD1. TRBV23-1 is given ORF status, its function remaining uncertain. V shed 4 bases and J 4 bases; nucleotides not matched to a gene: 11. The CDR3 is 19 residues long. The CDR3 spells CASSPLSGTGGKYNSPLHF. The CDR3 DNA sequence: TGCGCCAGCAGTCCTCTTTCCGGGACAGGGGGCAAGTATAATTCACCCCTCCACTTT.

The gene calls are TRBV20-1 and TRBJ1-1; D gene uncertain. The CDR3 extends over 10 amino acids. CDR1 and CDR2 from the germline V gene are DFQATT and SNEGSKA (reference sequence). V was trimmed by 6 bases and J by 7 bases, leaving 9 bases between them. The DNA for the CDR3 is TGCAGTGCGAGGAGAGATGAAGCTTTCTTT. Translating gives CSARRDEAFF.

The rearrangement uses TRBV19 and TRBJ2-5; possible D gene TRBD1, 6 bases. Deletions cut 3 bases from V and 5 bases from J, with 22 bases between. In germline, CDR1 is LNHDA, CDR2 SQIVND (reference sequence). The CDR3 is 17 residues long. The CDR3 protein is CASSIGPAGVFGETQYF. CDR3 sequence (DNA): TGTGCCAGTAGTATCGGTCCGGCAGGGGTTTTTGGTGAGACCCAGTACTTC.

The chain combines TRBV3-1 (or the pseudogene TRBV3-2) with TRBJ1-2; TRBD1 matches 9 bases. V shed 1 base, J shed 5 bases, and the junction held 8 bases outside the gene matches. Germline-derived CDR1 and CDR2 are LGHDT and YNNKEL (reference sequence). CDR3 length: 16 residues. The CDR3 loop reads CASSQVIGTGSYGYTF. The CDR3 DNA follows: TGTGCCAGCAGCCAAGTCATTGGGACAGGGTCATATGGCTACACCTTC.

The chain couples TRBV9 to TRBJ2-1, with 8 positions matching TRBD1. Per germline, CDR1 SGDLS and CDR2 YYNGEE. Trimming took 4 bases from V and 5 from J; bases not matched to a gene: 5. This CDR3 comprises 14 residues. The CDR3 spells CASSPWTGNNEQFF. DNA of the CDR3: TGTGCCAGCAGCCCTTGGACAGGGAACAATGAGCAGTTCTTC.

CDR3 nucleotides: TGCAGCGTTGAAGGGTACGGTGAAGCTTTCTTT. This codes for CSVEGYGEAFF. V usage is TRBV29-1 and J usage is TRBJ1-1; D ambiguous. CDR3 length: 11 residues. From germline, CDR1 is SQVTM and CDR2 ANQGSEA. Trimming removed 1 base from V and 7 bases from J, with 7 bases in between.

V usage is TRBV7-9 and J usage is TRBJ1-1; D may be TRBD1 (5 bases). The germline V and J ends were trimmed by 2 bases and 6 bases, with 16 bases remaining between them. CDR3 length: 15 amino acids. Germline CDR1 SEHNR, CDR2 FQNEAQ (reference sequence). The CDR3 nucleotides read TGTGCCAGCAGCTTATCGTCGGCGGGGGGATCTGAAGCTTTCTTT. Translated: CASSLSSAGGSEAFF. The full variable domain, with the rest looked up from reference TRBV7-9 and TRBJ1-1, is DTGVSQNPRHKITKRGQNVTFRCDPISEHNRLYWYRQTLGQGPEFLTYFQNEAQLEKSRLLSDRFSAERPKGSFSTLEIQRTEQGDSAMYLCASSLSSAGGSEAFFGQGTRLTVV.

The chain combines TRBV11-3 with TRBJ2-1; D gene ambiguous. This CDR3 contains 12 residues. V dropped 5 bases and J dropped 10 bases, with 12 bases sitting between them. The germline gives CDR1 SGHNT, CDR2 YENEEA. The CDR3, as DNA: TGTGCCAGCAGCCGAGCGCCGACCGAGCAGTTCTTC. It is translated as CASSRAPTEQFF.

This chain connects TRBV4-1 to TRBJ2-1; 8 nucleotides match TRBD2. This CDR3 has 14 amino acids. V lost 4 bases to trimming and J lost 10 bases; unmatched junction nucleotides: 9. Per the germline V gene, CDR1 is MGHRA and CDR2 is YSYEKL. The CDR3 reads CASSRAPVAGEQFF. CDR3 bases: TGCGCCAGCAGCCGCGCTCCGGTAGCGGGGGAGCAGTTCTTC.

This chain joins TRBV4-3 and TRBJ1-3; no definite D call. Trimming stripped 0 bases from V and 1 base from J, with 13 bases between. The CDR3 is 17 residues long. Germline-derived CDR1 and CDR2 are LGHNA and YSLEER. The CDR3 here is CASSQDYGRGSGNTIYF. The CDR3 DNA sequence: TGCGCCAGCAGCCAAGATTATGGCAGAGGGTCTGGAAACACCATATATTTT.

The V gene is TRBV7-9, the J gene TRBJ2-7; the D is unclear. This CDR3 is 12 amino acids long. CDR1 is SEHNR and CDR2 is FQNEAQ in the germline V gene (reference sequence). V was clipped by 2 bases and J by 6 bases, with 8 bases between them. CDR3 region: CASSLIGGEQYF. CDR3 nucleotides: TGTGCCAGCAGCTTAATAGGCGGCGAGCAGTACTTC.

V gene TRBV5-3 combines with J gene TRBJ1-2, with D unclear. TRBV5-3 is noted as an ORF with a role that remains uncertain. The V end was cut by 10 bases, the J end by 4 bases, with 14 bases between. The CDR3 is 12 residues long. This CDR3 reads CADTREGYGYTF. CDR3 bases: TGTGCCGATACCCGGGAGGGCTATGGCTACACCTTC.

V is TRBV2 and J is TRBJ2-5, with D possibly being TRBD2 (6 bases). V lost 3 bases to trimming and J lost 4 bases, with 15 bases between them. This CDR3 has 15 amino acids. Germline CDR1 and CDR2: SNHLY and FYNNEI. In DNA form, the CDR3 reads TGTGCCAGCAGTGACCGTCAGGGAGGAGTAGAGACCCAGTACTTC. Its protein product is CASSDRQGGVETQYF.

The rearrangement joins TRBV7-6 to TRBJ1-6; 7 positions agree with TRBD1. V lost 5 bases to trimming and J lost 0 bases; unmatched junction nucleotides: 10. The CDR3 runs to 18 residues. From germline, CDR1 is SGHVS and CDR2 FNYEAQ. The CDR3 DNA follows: TGTGCCAGCAGCGCGAAACCAGGGGGGAGCTCCTATAATTCACCCCTCCACTTT. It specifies CASSAKPGGSSYNSPLHF.

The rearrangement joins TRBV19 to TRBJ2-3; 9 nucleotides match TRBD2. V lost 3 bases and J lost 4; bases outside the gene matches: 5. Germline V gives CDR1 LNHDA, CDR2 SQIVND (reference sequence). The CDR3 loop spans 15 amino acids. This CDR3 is CASSILAGGADTQYF. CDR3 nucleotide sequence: TGTGCCAGTAGTATCTTGGCGGGGGGGGCAGATACGCAGTATTTT.

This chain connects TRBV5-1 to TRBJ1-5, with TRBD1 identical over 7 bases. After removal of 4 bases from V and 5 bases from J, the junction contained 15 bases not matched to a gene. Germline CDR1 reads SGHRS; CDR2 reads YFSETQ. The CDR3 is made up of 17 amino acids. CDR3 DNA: TGCGCCAGCAGCCAAAGCGGTGACAGGGCCCCCCATCAGCCCCAGCATTTT. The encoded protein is CASSQSGDRAPHQPQHF. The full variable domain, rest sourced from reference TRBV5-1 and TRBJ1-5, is KAGVTQTPRYLIKTRGQQVTLSCSPISGHRSVSWYQQTPGQGLQFLFEYFSETQRNKGNFPGRFSGRQFSNSRSEMNVSTLELGDSALYLCASSQSGDRAPHQPQHFGDGTRLSIL.

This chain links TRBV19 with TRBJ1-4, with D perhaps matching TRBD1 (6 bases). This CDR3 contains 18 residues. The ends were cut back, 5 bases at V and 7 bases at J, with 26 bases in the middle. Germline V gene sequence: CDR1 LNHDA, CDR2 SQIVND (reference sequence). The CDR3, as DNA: TGTGCCAGTAGTCCACAGGGAGCGAAGATATTTAGGGCTGAAAAACTGTTTTTT. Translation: CASSPQGAKIFRAEKLFF.

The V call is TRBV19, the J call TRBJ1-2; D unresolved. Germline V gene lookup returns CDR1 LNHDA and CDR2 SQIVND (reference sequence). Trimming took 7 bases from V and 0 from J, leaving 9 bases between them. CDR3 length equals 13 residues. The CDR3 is CASTPLTNYGYTF. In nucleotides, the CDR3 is TGTGCCAGTACCCCCTTAACTAACTATGGCTACACCTTC.

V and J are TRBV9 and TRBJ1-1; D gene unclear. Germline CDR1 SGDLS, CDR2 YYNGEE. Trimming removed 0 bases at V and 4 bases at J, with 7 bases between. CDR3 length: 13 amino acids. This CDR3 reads CASSVVGVTEAFF. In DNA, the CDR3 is TGTGCCAGCAGCGTAGTCGGGGTCACTGAAGCTTTCTTT.